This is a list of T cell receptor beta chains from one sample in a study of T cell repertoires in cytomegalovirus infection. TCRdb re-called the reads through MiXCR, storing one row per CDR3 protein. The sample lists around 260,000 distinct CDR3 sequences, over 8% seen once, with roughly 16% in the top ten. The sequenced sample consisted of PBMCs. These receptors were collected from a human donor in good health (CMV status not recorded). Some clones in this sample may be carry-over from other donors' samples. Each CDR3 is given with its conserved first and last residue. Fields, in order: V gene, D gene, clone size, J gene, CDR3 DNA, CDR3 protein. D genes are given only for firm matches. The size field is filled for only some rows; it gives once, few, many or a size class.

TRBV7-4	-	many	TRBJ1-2	TGTGCCAGCAGCTTATTTCCCTGGCAGGGTCTGGCTAACTATGGCTACACCTTC	CASSLFPWQGLANYGYTF
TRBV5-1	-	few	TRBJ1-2	TGCGCCAGCAGCCCGGGATCTGGCTACACCTTC	CASSPGSGYTF
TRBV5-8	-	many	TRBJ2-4	TGTGCCAGCAGCTTGATGGGGCAGCGGGACATTCAGTACTTC	CASSLMGQRDIQYF
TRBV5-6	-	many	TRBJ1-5	TGTGCCAGCAGCTTGGTTTTCCGCTCCCACGAACAACCCAGGTCGAATCAGCCCCAGCATTTT	CASSLVFRSHEQPRSNQPQHF
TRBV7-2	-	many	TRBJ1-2	TGTGCCAGCAGCTTAACAGATGGGGCGGCCTATGGCTACACCTTC	CASSLTDGAAYGYTF
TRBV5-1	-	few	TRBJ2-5	TGCGCCAGCAGCTGGGAAGGGGAGACCCAGTACTTC	CASSWEGETQYF
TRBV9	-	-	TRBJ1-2	TGTGCCAGCAGCGTAGGGGGAGTAGGGGGCTACACCTTC	CASSVGGVGGYTF
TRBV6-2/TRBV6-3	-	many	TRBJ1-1	TGTGCCAGCAGTTGGAGTCACACTGAAGCTTTCTTT	CASSWSHTEAFF
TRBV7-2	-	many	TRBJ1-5	TGTGCCAGCAGCTTAAGGGCGATAAGCTCGGCCATTGGCAATCAGCCCCAGCATTTT	CASSLRAISSAIGNQPQHF
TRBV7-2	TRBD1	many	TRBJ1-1	TGTGCCAGCACCCAGGGGGTAGCGACTGAAGCTTTCTTT	CASTQGVATEAFF
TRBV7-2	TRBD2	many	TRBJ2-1	TGTGCCAGCAGCTTAGGGCCCCCACTAGCGGGAGGGCAAGATGAGCAGTTCTTC	CASSLGPPLAGGQDEQFF
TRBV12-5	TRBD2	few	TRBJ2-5	TGTGCTAGTGGTTCCCAACTAGCGGGAGGGCCTCAGACCCAGTACTTC	CASGSQLAGGPQTQYF
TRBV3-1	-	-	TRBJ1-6	TGTGCCAGCACTCACGGTAATTCACCCCTCCACTTT	CASTHGNSPLHF
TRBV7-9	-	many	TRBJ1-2	TGTGCCAGCAGCTTAGATGGGTTTACCTATGGCTACACCTTC	CASSLDGFTYGYTF
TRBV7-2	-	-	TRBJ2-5	TGTGCCAGCAGCCCTCGGGCCCTGGGGGTAGAGACCCAGTACTTC	CASSPRALGVETQYF
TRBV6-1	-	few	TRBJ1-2	TGTGCCAGCAGGGAGAAGGGCTGGCAGGGCTACACCTTC	CASREKGWQGYTF
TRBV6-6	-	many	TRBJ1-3	TGTGCCAGCAGTCCCCTGATGAGGGCCGCCTCTGGAAACACCATATATTTT	CASSPLMRAASGNTIYF
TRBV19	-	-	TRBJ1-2	TGTGTCAGTAGTACAGGGTACTATGGCTACACCTTC	CVSSTGYYGYTF
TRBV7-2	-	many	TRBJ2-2	TGTGCCAGCAGCCCCGCCGGAGGGCGGTTCACCGGGGAGCTGTTTTTT	CASSPAGGRFTGELFF
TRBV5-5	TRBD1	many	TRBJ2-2	TGTGCCAGCAGCTCCGGACAGGAGATACTCACCGGGGAGCTGTTTTTT	CASSSGQEILTGELFF
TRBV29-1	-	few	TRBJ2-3	TGCAGCGCGGGAAAAGGATTGAGTTCTAGCACAGATACGCAGTATTTT	CSAGKGLSSSTDTQYF
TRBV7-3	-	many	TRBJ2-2	TGTGCCAGCAGCTTAATGGATTCGGGTGCCACCGGGGAGCTGTTTTTT	CASSLMDSGATGELFF
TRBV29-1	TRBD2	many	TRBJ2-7	TGCAGCGTTGAAGGCCACGGGACTAGCGGGAGGATAGTCTACGAGCAGTACTTC	CSVEGHGTSGRIVYEQYF
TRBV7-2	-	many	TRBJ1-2	TGTGCCAGCAGCTTCGGAGGTGGCTATGGCTACACCTTC	CASSFGGGYGYTF
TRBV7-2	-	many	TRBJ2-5	TGTGCCAGCAGCTTAATCCTGAACTTCGGAGAGACCCAGTACTTC	CASSLILNFGETQYF
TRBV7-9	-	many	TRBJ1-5	TGTGCCAGCAGCTTCGGTCAGGATAGCAATCAGCCCCAGCATTTT	CASSFGQDSNQPQHF
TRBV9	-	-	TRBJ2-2	TGTGCCAGCAGCGTAGAGGCTCAATCCACCGGGGAGCTGTTTTTT	CASSVEAQSTGELFF
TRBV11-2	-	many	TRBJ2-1	TGTGCCAGCAGCTTAGTAGGAGTTCAGAGCTCCTACAATGAGCAGTTCTTC	CASSLVGVQSSYNEQFF
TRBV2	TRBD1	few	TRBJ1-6	TGTGCCAGCAGGATCGGACAGGGAAATTCACCCCTCCACTTT	CASRIGQGNSPLHF
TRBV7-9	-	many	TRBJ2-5	TGTGCCAGCAGCTTAGGCTTGCGAGGGTATAAGGAGACCCAGTACTTC	CASSLGLRGYKETQYF
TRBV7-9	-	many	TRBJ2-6	TGTGCCAGCAGCTTAGCAACAGGGGCCAACGTCCTGACTTTC	CASSLATGANVLTF
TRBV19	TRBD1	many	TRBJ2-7	TGTGCCAGTAGCATGGTCTCCGGGACAGGGAATGTAAACGAGCAGTACTTC	CASSMVSGTGNVNEQYF
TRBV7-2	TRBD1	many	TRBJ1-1	TGTGCCAGCAGCCCAGGACCGGGGACAGCGAACACTGAAGCTTTCTTT	CASSPGPGTANTEAFF